The 12 T cell receptor beta chains listed next were all sequenced from one sample in a study of identical twins. TCRdb re-derived calls from the 5' RACE reads in MiXCR, one entry per CDR3 protein. The profile shows about 340,000 distinct CDR3 sequences, approximately 13% of them singletons. These data are also associated with another study on yellow fever vaccine responses in identical twins.

Sequencing used CD8+ T cells sorted from blood. These receptors were collected from a woman aged 18-30 years in good health.

This clonotype occurred a few times. This chain uses TRBV2 with TRBJ2-4; D is undetermined. V was clipped by 7 bases and J by 4 bases, with 20 bases between them. The CDR3 loop spans 16 amino acids. Germline V CDR1 and CDR2: SNHLY, FYNNEI. Written as DNA, the CDR3 is TGTGCCAGCACCGAAAAACCCTGGGGTGGGAAAAACATTCAGTACTTC. As protein: CASTEKPWGGKNIQYF.

This clonotype occurred a few times. The CDR3 coding sequence is TGTGCCAGCAGCTCTATAGCGGAGCCCTACAATGAGCAGTTCTTC. Its protein is CASSSIAEPYNEQFF. The chain recombines TRBV7-2 with TRBJ2-1; tentatively, D is TRBD2 (6 bases). Germline V CDR1 and CDR2: SGHTA, FQGNSA. V was shortened by 4 bases and J by 2 bases, with 12 bases between the two germline ends. The CDR3 extends over 15 amino acids.

This clonotype was detected only a few times. CDR3 region: CASSFGQSNQPQHF. As DNA, the CDR3 is TGTGCCAGCAGCTTCGGTCAGAGCAATCAGCCCCAGCATTTT. The chain recombines TRBV7-9 with TRBJ1-5; D is ambiguous. There are 14 residues in the CDR3. V lost 3 bases, J lost 1 base, and 7 bases lay in between. The germline V gene has CDR1 SEHNR and CDR2 FQNEAQ (reference sequence).

This rearrangement joins TRBV14 to TRBJ2-3; no reliable D call. V dropped 3 bases and J dropped 2 bases, with 6 bases sitting between them. The CDR3 spans 13 residues. The germline V gene has CDR1 SGHDN and CDR2 FVKESK. The CDR3 bases are TGTGCCAGCAGCCAGGGATACACAGATACGCAGTATTTT. It specifies CASSQGYTDTQYF.

V is TRBV11-2 and J is TRBJ2-5; TRBD1 matches at 9 bases. CDR1 is SGHAT and CDR2 is FQNNGV in the germline V gene. The CDR3 is 15 residues long. Trimming took 5 bases from V and 4 from J; bases not matched to a gene: 8. In DNA form, the CDR3 reads TGTGCCAGCAGCACCGAAACAGGGGGCAGAGAGACCCAGTACTTC. Its protein is CASSTETGGRETQYF. Variable domain in full (rest from reference TRBV11-2 and TRBJ2-5): EAGVAQSPRYKIIEKRQSVAFWCNPISGHATLYWYQQILGQGPKLLIQFQNNGVVDDSQLPKDRFSAERLKGVDSTLKIQPAKLEDSAVYLCASSTETGGRETQYFGPGTRLLVL.

This clonotype was observed at least ten times. This chain uses TRBV7-9 with TRBJ2-1; D gene ambiguous. Germline CDR1 reads SEHNR; CDR2 reads FQNEAQ (reference sequence). Trimming left V 0 bases short and J 2 bases short, with 5 bases between. This CDR3 has 14 residues. CDR3 DNA sequence: TGTGCCAGCAGCTTAGCAGGGACCTACAATGAGCAGTTCTTC. Translating gives CASSLAGTYNEQFF.

The chain links TRBV6-1 to TRBJ1-1; no clear D gene. This CDR3 region has 14 residues. The V gene lost 6 bases and the J gene lost 8 bases, with 19 bases spanning the gap. The germline V gene encodes CDR1 MNHNS and CDR2 SASEGT. CDR3 sequence: CASSSLGLAEEAFF. CDR3 sequence (DNA): TGTGCCAGCAGCTCGCTAGGGTTGGCGGAAGAAGCTTTCTTT.

This chain joins TRBV19 and TRBJ2-1; D call uncertain. Between the trimmed V and J ends, which lost 7 bases and 5 bases, there was a span of 18 bases. This CDR3 is 15 amino acids long. CDR1 and CDR2 from the germline V gene are LNHDA and SQIVND (reference sequence). In nucleotides, the CDR3 is TGTGCCAGTACCTCTCCCCGACTGGCTAACAATGAGCAGTTCTTC. It is translated as CASTSPRLANNEQFF.

CDR3 sequence (DNA): TGTGCCAGCAGTTTTAGAGGGGGACTAGCGGGTTATGAGCAGTTCTTC. Protein: CASSFRGGLAGYEQFF. V usage is TRBV27 and J usage is TRBJ2-1; TRBD2 agrees at 12 bases. The trim removed 3 bases at V and 8 bases at J, leaving 8 bases unmatched. The V gene's germline CDR1 is MNHEY and CDR2 SMNVEV (reference sequence). This CDR3 contains 16 residues.

The CDR3 DNA is TGTGCCAGTAGTATAGGAGGGAACTACAATGAGCAGTTCTTC. It codes for CASSIGGNYNEQFF. The V call is TRBV19, the J call TRBJ2-1, with a tentative D call TRBD2 (5 bases). The CDR3 covers 14 residues. Germline V CDR1 and CDR2: LNHDA, SQIVND (reference sequence). V lost 1 base and J lost 3, with 7 bases in between.

This clonotype turned up a few times. This chain links TRBV20-1 with TRBJ2-7, with 9 bases matching TRBD1. The CDR3 spans 15 residues. Germline CDR1 and CDR2: DFQATT and SNEGSKA (reference sequence). V gave up 5 bases and J gave up 0 bases; unmatched junction bases: 8. This CDR3 reads CSAPPNRGHSYEQYV. Written as DNA, the CDR3 is TGCAGTGCTCCCCCCAACAGGGGGCACTCCTACGAGCAGTACGTC.

This clonotype came up a few times. This chain links TRBV9 with TRBJ2-1, with a weak D call TRBD1 (5 bases). Trimming removed 0 bases at V and 10 bases at J, with 8 bases between. The CDR3 is 12 amino acids. CDR1 is SGDLS and CDR2 is YYNGEE in the germline V gene. The CDR3 loop is CASSVGGPEQFF. The CDR3 DNA follows: TGTGCCAGCAGCGTAGGGGGCCCGGAGCAGTTCTTC.